The source of this TCR beta chain is a study of cytomegalovirus exposure and HLA in healthy donors. Use of 60 Vbeta and 13 Jbeta primers characterized the PCR. Sequencing was performed with immunoSEQ multiplex PCR; in TCRdb, only in-frame clones are kept and a portion is missing. The sample shows around 110,000 clones, about three quarters of them seen only once. This CDR3 is 15 amino acids long. V was shortened by 4 bases and J by 0 bases, with 9 bases between the two germline ends. Germline V CDR1 and CDR2: SGHTA, FQGNSA. This clone appeared a few times. The V call is TRBV7-2, the J call TRBJ1-4, with D possibly matching TRBD1 (6 bases). This sequence was found in a man younger than 40 in good health and CMV-seronegative. The specimen was PBMCs. In DNA, the CDR3 is TGTGCCAGCAGCTCAGGACAGACAACTAATGAAAAACTGTTTTTT. The encoded protein is CASSSGQTTNEKLFF.